These 27 T cell receptor beta chains were all obtained from the same sample, sequenced in a study of T cell repertoires in aging, cancer and after chemotherapy. The template was genomic DNA from peripheral blood, not RNA. Multiplex touch-down PCR with TRB-A/B primers amplified rearranged V-D-J TRB sequences. TCRdb analysed the multiplex PCR reads with MiXCR anew, one entry per CDR3 protein. The sample holds approximately 2,000 distinct CDR3 sequences, under 60% seen once. Sequenced material: blood. Receptors originate from a human donor with a solid tumor.

This clonotype was counted a few times. V and J are TRBV6-5 and TRBJ2-3, with D hard to call. Looked up from germline, CDR1 is MNHEY and CDR2 is SVGAGI. The V and J ends lost 0 bases and 3 bases respectively, with 7 bases between them. The CDR3 runs 14 residues. The CDR3 spells CASSYSLRTDTQYF. The CDR3 nucleotides are TGTGCCAGCAGTTACTCGCTGAGAACAGATACGCAGTATTTT.

The V and J genes are TRBV20-1 and TRBJ2-3; D perhaps matches TRBD2 (6 bases). Per the germline V gene, CDR1 is DFQATT and CDR2 is SNEGSKA (reference sequence). This CDR3 is 15 amino acids long. Trimming pared 0 bases from V and 2 bases from J, leaving 12 bases between. The CDR3 loop reads CSARDREISTDTQYF. CDR3 nucleotide sequence: TGCAGTGCTAGAGATCGGGAGATCTCCACAGATACGCAGTATTTT.

This clonotype was counted between two and nine times. The chain is built from TRBV4-3 and TRBJ2-2; D is undetermined. V lost 4 bases and J 12 bases, leaving 18 bases between the germline ends. CDR3 length: 14 residues. Germline-derived CDR1 and CDR2 are LGHNA and YSLEER. CDR3 DNA: TGCGCCAGCAGCCCCGCTAAGGGTGCCGGCCAGCTGTTTTTT. Its protein product is CASSPAKGAGQLFF.

This clonotype was seen a single time. This rearrangement joins TRBV20-1 to TRBJ2-7; 8 bases map to TRBD1. The CDR3 has 14 amino acids. V lost 6 bases to trimming and J lost 2 bases; unmatched junction nucleotides: 9. Germline CDR1 DFQATT, CDR2 SNEGSKA (reference sequence). The CDR3 sequence: CSASRQGPPYEQYF. The CDR3 DNA is TGCAGTGCCTCCAGACAGGGGCCGCCCTACGAGCAGTACTTC.

This clonotype was detected only once. The chain is built from TRBV12-3 or TRBV12-4 and TRBJ2-1, with 7 bases matching TRBD1. Trimming at V came to 2 bases and at J to 4 bases, leaving 11 bases not matched to a gene. The CDR3 length is 17 residues. CDR3 protein: CASSLIVGTAKYNEQFF. The CDR3 DNA reads as TGTGCCAGCAGTTTAATTGTCGGGACAGCAAAGTACAATGAGCAGTTCTTC.

This rearrangement joins TRBV6-5 to TRBJ1-2; D unclear. The length of the CDR3 is 15 residues. Germline CDR1 reads MNHEY; CDR2 reads SVGAGI. Trimming took 0 bases from V and 8 from J, leaving 16 bases between them. In DNA form, the CDR3 reads TGTGCCAGCAGTTACTCAAACGACGGGGTCGGGGGCTACACCTTC. It yields the protein CASSYSNDGVGGYTF.

V gene TRBV7-9 combines with J gene TRBJ2-2, with 8 nucleotides matching TRBD1. Trimming cost V 5 bases and J 2 bases; bases outside gene matches: 4. CDR3 length equals 15 residues. CDR1 and CDR2 from the germline V gene are SEHNR and FQNEAQ (reference sequence). This CDR3 reads CASSRGQGNTGELFF. CDR3 coding DNA: TGTGCCAGCAGCCGAGGACAGGGAAACACCGGGGAGCTGTTTTTT.

The chain has TRBV18 and TRBJ1-3, with a weak D call TRBD1 (6 bases). Germline V gene sequence: CDR1 KGHSH, CDR2 LQKENI. The CDR3 length is 15 residues. V gave up 3 bases and J gave up 3 bases, with 12 bases separating them. CDR3 bases: TGTGCCAGCTCACCGCCTACAGGGTTTGGAAACACCATATATTTT. Amino acids: CASSPPTGFGNTIYF.

The table lists this clonotype with a few counts. The chain couples TRBV6-1 to TRBJ1-5; possible D gene TRBD1, 5 bases. CDR3 length: 13 amino acids. Germline V gene sequence: CDR1 MNHNS, CDR2 SASEGT. V gave up 3 bases and J gave up 5 bases, with 8 bases separating them. In nucleotides, the CDR3 is TGTGCCAGCAGTGACCCGGGACATCAGCCCCAGCATTTT. It codes for CASSDPGHQPQHF.

This clonotype was counted between two and nine times. The chain combines TRBV30 with TRBJ2-5; the D is unclear. CDR1 GTSNPN and CDR2 SVGIG come from the germline V gene (reference sequence). The CDR3 consists of 12 residues. Trimming left V 1 base short and J 3 bases short, with 6 bases between. CDR3 in DNA: TGTGCCTGGAGTGCTGTGAAAGAGACCCAGTACTTC. Protein: CAWSAVKETQYF.

V is TRBV6-5 and J is TRBJ1-3; 8 bases map to TRBD1. The V gene's germline CDR1 is MNHEY and CDR2 SVGAGI. This CDR3 contains 17 residues. Trimming at V came to 4 bases and at J to 0 bases, leaving 8 bases not matched to a gene. The DNA for the CDR3 is TGTGCCAGCAGTTCCCCGGGACAGGCGATCTCTGGAAACACCATATATTTT. As protein: CASSSPGQAISGNTIYF.

This clonotype is large within its sample. V is TRBV29-1 and J is TRBJ1-2; D gene uncertain. The CDR3 totals 12 residues. The germline V gene has CDR1 SQVTM and CDR2 ANQGSEA. Trimming took off 6 bases at V and 2 bases at J, with 10 bases between the two ends. CDR3 residues: CSVYQTNYGYTF. Written as DNA, the CDR3 is TGCAGCGTCTACCAAACCAACTATGGCTACACCTTC.

The chain recombines TRBV7-6 with TRBJ2-6; D gene unclear. Germline V CDR1 and CDR2: SGHVS, FNYEAQ. The germline V and J ends were trimmed by 2 bases and 0 bases, with 5 bases remaining between them. This CDR3 has 15 residues. The CDR3 coding sequence is TGTGCCAGCAGCTTAATGGGCTCTGGGGCCAACGTCCTGACTTTC. It codes for CASSLMGSGANVLTF.

This clonotype is classed as large. The chain combines TRBV29-1 with TRBJ1-2; a possible D gene is TRBD1 (5 bases). This CDR3 has 12 residues. V lost 7 bases to trimming and J lost 10 bases, with 19 bases between them. Germline CDR1 reads SQVTM; CDR2 reads ANQGSEA. CDR3 nucleotide sequence: TGCAGCGCAAACCGGGACGGCGAAGTCTACACCTTC. Protein: CSANRDGEVYTF.

The genes are TRBV6-1 and TRBJ1-5; maybe TRBD1 (6 bases). Germline CDR1 reads MNHNS; CDR2 reads SASEGT. This CDR3 has 17 amino acids. The V gene lost 2 bases and the J gene lost 7 bases, with 21 bases spanning the gap. This CDR3 reads CASSERGFGTTGQPQHF. CDR3 in DNA: TGTGCCAGCAGTGAAAGGGGGTTTGGGACTACCGGGCAGCCCCAGCATTTT.

This clonotype was observed a few times. This chain uses TRBV6-6 with TRBJ2-3, with TRBD2 identical over 8 bases. The CDR3 has 15 amino acids. The J segment lost 1 base and the V segment lost 6 bases, leaving 6 bases of the junction unmatched. In germline, CDR1 is MNHNY, CDR2 SVGAGI (reference sequence). CDR3 coding DNA: TGTGCCAGCAGCCCGCTAGCGGGTGGCACAGATACGCAGTATTTT. This gives the protein CASSPLAGGTDTQYF.

The chain combines TRBV7-9 with TRBJ1-2; 8 bases match TRBD1. The CDR3 has 16 amino acids. In germline, CDR1 is SEHNR, CDR2 FQNEAQ (reference sequence). Trimming at V came to 0 bases and at J to 0 bases, leaving 3 bases not matched to a gene. CDR3 region: CASSLARTGPNYGYTF. The CDR3 DNA is TGTGCCAGCAGCTTAGCACGGACAGGGCCTAACTATGGCTACACCTTC.

This clonotype was counted once. V gene TRBV24-1 combines with J gene TRBJ2-3; 10 bases are a match to TRBD1. CDR3 length equals 15 residues. V lost 3 bases, J lost 7 bases, and 6 bases stayed unmatched. Germline V gene lookup returns CDR1 KGHDR and CDR2 SFDVKD. The CDR3 DNA follows: TGTGCCACCAGTGATCCGGGACAGGGGAGTAATACGCAGTATTTT. Translating gives CATSDPGQGSNTQYF.

The rearrangement joins TRBV6-1 to TRBJ2-3, with D perhaps matching TRBD1 (7 bases). CDR3 length: 15 residues. Germline lookup yields CDR1 MNHNS and CDR2 SASEGT. V lost 5 bases and J 0 bases, leaving 12 bases between the germline ends. The CDR3 DNA follows: TGTGCCAGCAGTCAGACAGGGACTAGCACAGATACGCAGTATTTT. This translates into CASSQTGTSTDTQYF.

The rearrangement joins TRBV7-2 to TRBJ2-3, with D unresolved. This CDR3 comprises 13 residues. Germline V gene data show CDR1 as SGHTA and CDR2 as FQGNSA. Trimming left V 4 bases short and J 0 bases short, with 5 bases between. The CDR3 DNA reads TGTGCCAGCAGCTCTGGGAGCACAGATACGCAGTATTTT. This codes for CASSSGSTDTQYF.

This chain joins TRBV20-1 and TRBJ2-7; D possibly corresponds to TRBD2 (6 bases). The V end lost 2 bases, the J end lost 0 bases, and 20 bases lay between the germline ends. The CDR3 sequence is 17 residues long. CDR1 and CDR2 from the germline V gene are DFQATT and SNEGSKA (reference sequence). CDR3 loop: CSARSYPPGLDSYEQYF. The CDR3 DNA is TGCAGTGCTAGATCTTACCCCCCGGGACTCGACTCCTACGAGCAGTACTTC.

The chain has TRBV20-1 and TRBJ2-1; 12 bases agree with TRBD2. Looked up from germline, CDR1 is DFQATT and CDR2 is SNEGSKA (reference sequence). Trimming at V came to 5 bases and at J to 4 bases, leaving 3 bases not matched to a gene. The CDR3 covers 14 residues. The CDR3 DNA reads TGCAGTGCTGGGACTAGCGGGCTTTACAATGAGCAGTTCTTC. Its translation: CSAGTSGLYNEQFF.

The J gene is TRBJ2-7, the V gene TRBV20-1; 11 bases map to TRBD2. V trimming: 7 bases; J trimming: 9 bases; junction bases outside the gene matches: 14. This CDR3 is 14 amino acids long. Germline values: CDR1 DFQATT, CDR2 SNEGSKA (reference sequence). The CDR3 protein is CSGRTSGRPSAQYF. In nucleotides, the CDR3 is TGCAGTGGGCGAACTAGCGGGAGACCATCGGCGCAGTACTTC.

The genes are TRBV5-1 and TRBJ2-7; 9 nucleotides match TRBD1. Germline V gives CDR1 SGHRS, CDR2 YFSETQ. V shed 3 bases and J 3 bases; nucleotides not matched to a gene: 1. The CDR3 runs 13 residues. CDR3: CASSSTGGYEQYF. The DNA of the CDR3 is TGCGCCAGCAGCTCGACAGGGGGCTACGAGCAGTACTTC.

A few counts support this clonotype. The genes are TRBV20-1 and TRBJ1-2; D remains ambiguous. Germline values: CDR1 DFQATT, CDR2 SNEGSKA (reference sequence). The V and J ends lost 3 bases and 4 bases respectively, with 9 bases between them. The CDR3 contains 12 residues. The CDR3 spells CSASRQSYGYTF. CDR3 bases: TGCAGTGCTAGTCGTCAAAGCTATGGCTACACCTTC.

V and J are TRBV6-5 and TRBJ2-3, with a possible D match to TRBD2 (5 bases). V was pared by 6 bases and J by 0 bases, with 16 bases between. Per the germline V gene, CDR1 is MNHEY and CDR2 is SVGAGI. The CDR3 loop spans 16 amino acids. The CDR3 spells CASRRFGITSTDTQYF. DNA of the CDR3: TGTGCCAGCAGGAGGTTCGGGATTACTAGCACAGATACGCAGTATTTT.

A few counts support this clonotype. V gene TRBV29-1 combines with J gene TRBJ1-1; D uncertain. The germline V gene has CDR1 SQVTM and CDR2 ANQGSEA. The CDR3 extends over 13 amino acids. V lost 4 bases to trimming and J lost 1 base, with 10 bases between them. CDR3: CSVAPQRNTEAFF. CDR3 nucleotide sequence: TGCAGCGTTGCACCCCAAAGGAACACTGAAGCTTTCTTT. Complete variable domain (other parts from reference TRBV29-1 and TRBJ1-1): SAVISQKPSRDICQRGTSLTIQCQVDSQVTMMFWYRQQPGQSLTLIATANQGSEATYESGFVIDKFPISRPNLTFSTLTVSNMSPEDSSIYLCSVAPQRNTEAFFGQGTRLTVV.